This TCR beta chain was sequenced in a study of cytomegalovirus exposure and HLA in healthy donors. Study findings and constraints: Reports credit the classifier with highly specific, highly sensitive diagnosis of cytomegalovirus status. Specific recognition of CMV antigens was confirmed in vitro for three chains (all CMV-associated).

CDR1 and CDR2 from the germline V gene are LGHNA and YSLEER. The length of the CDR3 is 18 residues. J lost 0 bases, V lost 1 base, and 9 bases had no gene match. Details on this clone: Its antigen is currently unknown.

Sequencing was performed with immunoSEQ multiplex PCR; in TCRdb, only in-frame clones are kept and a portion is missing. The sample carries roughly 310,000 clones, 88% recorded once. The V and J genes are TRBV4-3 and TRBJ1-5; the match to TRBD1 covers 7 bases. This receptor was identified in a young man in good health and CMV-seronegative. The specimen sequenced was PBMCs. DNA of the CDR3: TGCGCCAGCAGCCAAGTAAGTACAGGGGCATATAGCAATCAGCCCCAGCATTTT. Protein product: CASSQVSTGAYSNQPQHF.